Listed below are T cell receptor beta chains from one sample, sequenced in a study of response to subunit inactivated influenza vaccine. TCRdb redid the calling of the RT-PCR reads with MiXCR, one entry per CDR3 protein. The sample lists 150,000 to 200,000 distinct CDR3 sequences, around 12% seen once, with approximately 30% in the top ten. These data were likewise used in another study, on T cells expressing NK-cell markers.

The sample consisted of CD8+ T cells sorted from PBMCs, taken less than 13 days after vaccination. The receptors shown here come from a man aged 50-59 years who received an inactivated influenza vaccine. CDR3s include the opening cysteine and the closing phenylalanine or tryptophan. The order of the fields is V gene, CDR3 protein.

V gene: TRBV29-1
CDR3 protein: CSVINRDSSNEQYF

V gene: TRBV10-3
CDR3 protein: CAISDRERGHEQYF

V gene: TRBV15
CDR3 protein: CATSTYLQETQYF

V gene: TRBV27
CDR3 protein: CASSLKSSGANVLTF

V gene: TRBV20-1
CDR3 protein: CSARDGGQGFEKLFF

V gene: TRBV6-2/TRBV6-3
CDR3 protein: CASNDWENEQFF

V gene: TRBV13
CDR3 protein: CASSPEVGRVSGELFF

V gene: TRBV28
CDR3 protein: CASSFRVDEQYF

V gene: TRBV4-3
CDR3 protein: CASSQDWGLAAYSTDTQYF

V gene: TRBV24-1
CDR3 protein: CATSLAGERYNEQFF

V gene: TRBV24-1
CDR3 protein: CATSGLAEETQYF

V gene: TRBV6-1
CDR3 protein: CASTLTGANVLTF

V gene: TRBV12-3/TRBV12-4
CDR3 protein: CASSLQGDSPLHF

V gene: TRBV27
CDR3 protein: CASSPGVAGGNEQFF

V gene: TRBV20-1
CDR3 protein: CSARAFLVDNEQFF

V gene: TRBV27
CDR3 protein: CASSFGASYEQYF

V gene: TRBV7-2
CDR3 protein: CASSVPGLVYNEQFF

V gene: TRBV7-9
CDR3 protein: CASSIRQGPTETQYF

V gene: TRBV2
CDR3 protein: CASSPPGRGAHEQFF

V gene: TRBV18
CDR3 protein: CASSASVSYNEQFF

V gene: TRBV3-1
CDR3 protein: CASSHGVAYEQYF

V gene: TRBV7-9
CDR3 protein: CASRISRGGTYGYTF

V gene: TRBV5-1
CDR3 protein: CASSYRLAGADTQYF

V gene: TRBV12-3/TRBV12-4
CDR3 protein: CASSLLSGTSYGYTF

V gene: TRBV2
CDR3 protein: CASRAGQGKGYGYTF

V gene: TRBV6-4
CDR3 protein: CASSRAGEVNEQFF

V gene: TRBV6-1
CDR3 protein: CASGRGFGDNEQFF

V gene: TRBV29-1
CDR3 protein: CSAIGGTGELFF

V gene: TRBV28
CDR3 protein: CASSFYISDTQYF

V gene: TRBV12-3/TRBV12-4
CDR3 protein: CASSSPYPLDSTYNEQFF

V gene: TRBV24-1
CDR3 protein: CATSDLTGGINTGELFF

V gene: TRBV12-3/TRBV12-4
CDR3 protein: CASSFTGLGSYEQYF

V gene: TRBV20-1
CDR3 protein: CSARDQSPQGDPYGYTF